Reported below is one T cell receptor (beta chain). Antigen: not known. TCRdb redid the calling of the 5' RACE reads with MiXCR, one entry per CDR3 protein. The sample records approximately 220,000 distinct CDR3 sequences, under 10% being singletons. V gave up 5 bases and J gave up 1 base, with 15 bases separating them. The CDR3 sequence is 16 residues long. CDR1 MDHEN and CDR2 SYDVKM come from the germline V gene. This sample was included in a study of identical twins. Findings and limits, study-wide: Invariant cells of the MAIT and iNKT types might have partly distorted the zero-insertion analyses.

Among all donors, each was a healthy Caucasian. These data also formed part of another study, on yellow fever vaccine responses in identical twins.

Sequencing was performed on memory (CD45RO+) T cells sorted from blood. This TCR came from a woman aged 18-29 years in good health. The chain employs TRBV28 and TRBJ2-1; tentatively, D is TRBD1 (5 bases). CDR3 coding DNA: TGTGCCAGCAGTCCCGACAGTGTTTTTTCCTACAATGAGCAGTTCTTC. Its translation is CASSPDSVFSYNEQFF.